This is a list of T cell receptor beta chains from one sample in a study of blood T cells in healthy people across ages. TCRdb re-derived calls from the 5' RACE reads in MiXCR, one entry per CDR3 protein. The top ten hold 6.5% to 10% of the sample, which has about 1,600,000 distinct CDR3 sequences, approximately 38% seen once. The material sequenced was blood. These receptors were collected from a woman aged 18 to 35 in good health. Each CDR3 is given with its conserved first and last residue. D genes are given only for firm matches. Part of the rows lack a size; the others show once, few, many or a class for expanded clones.

>-|TRBV6-6|TRBJ1-2|-
CASSDQMNYGYTF
TGTGCCAGCAGTGACCAGATGAACTATGGCTACACCTTC
>TRBD1|TRBV6-1|TRBJ2-4|few
CASSPNDRASQYF
TGTGCCAGCAGTCCGAACGACAGGGCCTCTCAGTACTTC
>-|TRBV7-9|TRBJ2-6|-
CASSLAGTSGANVPTF
TGTGCCAGCAGCTTAGCGGGGACCTCTGGGGCCAACGTCCCGACTTTC
>TRBD2|TRBV7-2|TRBJ2-7|-
CASSFTGTSGSYEQYF
TGTGCCAGCAGCTTTACCGGGACTAGCGGGAGCTACGAGCAGTACTTC
>-|TRBV4-1|TRBJ2-1|-
CASSQLGLFSNEQFF
TGCGCCAGCAGCCAACTTGGACTTTTTTCCAATGAGCAGTTCTTC
>TRBD2|TRBV10-2|TRBJ2-7|-
CASRSSGGGYEQYF
TGCGCCAGCAGATCTAGCGGGGGGGGCTACGAGCAGTACTTC
>-|TRBV10-3|TRBJ1-5|few
CAISGRDDRSQHF
TGTGCCATCTCCGGCAGGGACGATCGGTCCCAGCATTTT
>-|TRBV15|TRBJ1-4|few
CATSREGESEKLFF
TGTGCCACCAGCAGAGAAGGGGAGAGTGAAAAACTGTTTTTT
>-|TRBV10-3|TRBJ2-7|-
CAIGGYQNEQYF
TGTGCCATCGGGGGGTACCAGAATGAGCAGTACTTC
>-|TRBV3-1|TRBJ2-1|-
CASSQGWEAYNEQFF
TGTGCCAGCAGCCAAGGGTGGGAGGCCTACAATGAGCAGTTCTTC
>-|TRBV7-6|TRBJ2-3|-
CASSLGTRGPTDTQYF
TGTGCCAGCAGCTTAGGGACTAGGGGGCCTACAGATACGCAGTATTTT
>-|TRBV7-9|TRBJ2-7|few
CASSPTGSGYEQYF
TGTGCCAGCAGTCCCACTGGGTCTGGCTACGAGCAGTACTTC
>-|TRBV21-1|TRBJ2-7|-
CASSKVRGTGVHEQYF
TGTGCCAGCAGCAAAGTTCGGGGGACAGGGGTCCACGAGCAGTACTTC
>TRBD1|TRBV10-1|TRBJ2-3|-
CASRPGQGQDTQYF
TGCGCCAGCAGACCGGGACAGGGACAAGATACGCAGTATTTT
>TRBD1|TRBV5-6|TRBJ2-3|-
CASSPDRGNTDTQYF
TGTGCCAGCAGCCCGGACAGGGGGAACACAGATACGCAGTATTTT
>-|TRBV12-3/TRBV12-4|TRBJ2-7|few
CASSFRREAYEQYF
TGTGCCAGCAGTTTTCGGCGGGAAGCCTACGAGCAGTACTTC
>-|TRBV29-1|TRBJ2-1|many
CSVEDVDFVPGVLNEQFF
TGCAGCGTTGAAGACGTGGACTTTGTTCCGGGAGTATTAAATGAGCAGTTCTTC
>-|TRBV7-2|TRBJ1-5|once
CASTAGRGYQPQHF
TGTGCCAGCACCGCAGGGCGGGGCTATCAGCCCCAGCATTTT
>-|TRBV2|TRBJ1-2|few
CAGMNYGYTF
TGTGCCGGAATGAACTATGGCTACACCTTC
>TRBD2|TRBV5-1|TRBJ2-7|many
CASSRTSGRLEQYF
TGCGCCAGCAGCCGGACTAGCGGGAGGCTCGAGCAGTACTTC
>-|TRBV4-1|TRBJ2-6|-
CASSQDQSGANVLTF
TGCGCCAGCAGCCAAGATCAGTCTGGGGCCAACGTCCTGACTTTC
>-|TRBV29-1|TRBJ2-5|-
CSVDLPSDEQYF
TGCAGCGTTGACCTCCCTAGCGATGAGCAGTACTTC
>-|TRBV9|TRBJ1-6|-
CASKAESSYNSPLHF
TGTGCCAGCAAGGCAGAGAGCTCCTATAATTCACCCCTCCACTTT
>-|TRBV7-9|TRBJ2-1|-
CASSLVGSNEQFF
TGTGCCAGCAGCTTAGTGGGGTCAAACGAGCAGTTCTTC
>-|TRBV27|TRBJ2-7|-
CASRWLMGASNEQYF
TGTGCCAGCAGATGGCTTATGGGAGCCTCCAACGAGCAGTACTTC
>TRBD1|TRBV6-1|TRBJ1-2|few
CASLQPGQSYGYTF
TGTGCCAGCCTGCAACCGGGACAGAGCTATGGCTACACCTTC
>-|TRBV12-3/TRBV12-4|TRBJ1-5|few
CASTPGTLNQPQHF
TGTGCCAGCACCCCAGGGACGCTAAATCAGCCCCAGCATTTT
>TRBD2|TRBV11-2|TRBJ2-7|-
CASSRVTGGYPYEQYF
TGTGCCAGCAGTCGGGTGACGGGGGGATACCCCTACGAGCAGTACTTC
>-|TRBV20-1|TRBJ1-1|-
CSARGDGGKNTEAFF
TGCAGTGCTAGAGGGGATGGGGGGAAGAACACTGAAGCTTTCTTT
>TRBD1|TRBV3-1|TRBJ2-7|-
CASSKYRGQEQYF
TGTGCCAGCAGCAAATACAGGGGGCAAGAGCAGTACTTC
>-|TRBV2|TRBJ1-6|-
CAGSEGTANSPLHF
TGTGCCGGCAGTGAGGGGACGGCAAATTCACCCCTCCACTTT
>-|TRBV7-2|TRBJ2-7|-
CASSPSPDSYEQYF
TGTGCCAGCAGCCCTAGCCCGGACTCCTACGAGCAGTACTTC
>-|TRBV7-9|TRBJ2-5|-
CASSREWETQYF
TGTGCCAGCAGCCGGGAGTGGGAGACCCAGTACTTC
>-|TRBV7-9|TRBJ2-1|-
CASSSLIYEQFF
TGTGCCAGCAGCTCCCTCATCTATGAGCAGTTCTTC
>TRBD1|TRBV11-2|TRBJ2-1|-
CTSRATGGDYNEQFF
TGTACCAGCAGGGCCACAGGGGGCGATTACAATGAGCAGTTCTTC
>-|TRBV4-1|TRBJ2-7|few
CASSQGLQVSYEQYF
TGCGCCAGCAGCCAAGGGCTACAAGTCTCCTACGAGCAGTACTTC
>-|TRBV30|TRBJ1-2|-
CAWRVGLAPLNYGYTF
TGTGCCTGGAGAGTAGGGTTGGCTCCCCTGAACTATGGCTACACCTTC
>-|TRBV7-3|TRBJ2-1|few
CASSPSWGGLDNEQFF
TGTGCCAGCAGCCCCTCTTGGGGGGGCTTGGACAATGAGCAGTTCTTC
>-|TRBV21-1|TRBJ2-3|few
CASRNPGLETTQYF
TGTGCCAGCAGGAATCCGGGACTAGAGACTACGCAGTATTTT
>-|TRBV12-3/TRBV12-4|TRBJ1-5|-
CASKNGPQPQHF
TGTGCCAGCAAGAACGGACCCCAGCCCCAGCATTTT
>-|TRBV5-6|TRBJ2-6|-
CASSRWTSGANVLTF
TGTGCCAGCTCGCGCTGGACATCTGGGGCCAACGTCCTGACTTTC
>TRBD2|TRBV3-1|TRBJ2-5|few
CASSQVRTSVEETQYF
TGTGCCAGCAGCCAAGTTCGGACTAGCGTGGAAGAGACCCAGTACTTC
>-|TRBV28|TRBJ2-5|-
CSTLGRADETQYF
TGCTCCACACTGGGTCGGGCTGATGAGACCCAGTACTTC
>-|TRBV5-1|TRBJ1-1|-
CASSKERTEAFF
TGCGCCAGCAGCAAGGAGCGTACTGAAGCTTTCTTT
>-|TRBV10-3|TRBJ1-1|few
CAISDDTYNTEAFF
TGTGCCATCAGTGACGATACCTATAACACTGAAGCTTTCTTT
>TRBD2|TRBV25-1|TRBJ2-1|few
CASRSTTGGGNYNEQFF
TGTGCCAGCAGGTCTACTACGGGCGGGGGTAACTACAATGAGCAGTTCTTC
>-|TRBV4-1|TRBJ2-1|many
CASSQEYRNEQFF
TGCGCCAGCAGCCAAGAGTATCGCAATGAGCAGTTCTTC
>TRBD2|TRBV29-1|TRBJ2-3|few
CSVVGTSPTDTQYF
TGCAGCGTTGTCGGGACTAGCCCCACAGATACGCAGTATTTT
>TRBD2|TRBV4-1|TRBJ2-7|-
CASSPPTSGGPYEQYF
TGCGCCAGCAGCCCACCCACTAGCGGGGGACCCTACGAGCAGTACTTC
>-|TRBV27|TRBJ2-3|-
CASSGQDTQYF
TGTGCCAGCAGTGGTCAAGATACGCAGTATTTT
>-|TRBV21-1|TRBJ2-6|-
CASSKAEATQLVFVGNVLTF
TGTGCCAGCAGCAAAGCGGAGGCCACGCAGTTGGTATTTGTGGGCAACGTCCTGACTTTC
>-|TRBV20-1|TRBJ2-1|-
CSASAGPLRFF
TGCAGTGCTAGCGCGGGGCCTCTTCGGTTCTTC
>TRBD1|TRBV6-5|TRBJ1-5|-
CASSARGLPNQPQHF
TGTGCCAGCAGTGCCAGGGGGCTACCCAATCAGCCCCAGCATTTT
>-|TRBV20-1|TRBJ1-1|-
CSARDGPMNTEAFF
TGCAGTGCGCGGGACGGCCCGATGAACACTGAAGCTTTCTTT